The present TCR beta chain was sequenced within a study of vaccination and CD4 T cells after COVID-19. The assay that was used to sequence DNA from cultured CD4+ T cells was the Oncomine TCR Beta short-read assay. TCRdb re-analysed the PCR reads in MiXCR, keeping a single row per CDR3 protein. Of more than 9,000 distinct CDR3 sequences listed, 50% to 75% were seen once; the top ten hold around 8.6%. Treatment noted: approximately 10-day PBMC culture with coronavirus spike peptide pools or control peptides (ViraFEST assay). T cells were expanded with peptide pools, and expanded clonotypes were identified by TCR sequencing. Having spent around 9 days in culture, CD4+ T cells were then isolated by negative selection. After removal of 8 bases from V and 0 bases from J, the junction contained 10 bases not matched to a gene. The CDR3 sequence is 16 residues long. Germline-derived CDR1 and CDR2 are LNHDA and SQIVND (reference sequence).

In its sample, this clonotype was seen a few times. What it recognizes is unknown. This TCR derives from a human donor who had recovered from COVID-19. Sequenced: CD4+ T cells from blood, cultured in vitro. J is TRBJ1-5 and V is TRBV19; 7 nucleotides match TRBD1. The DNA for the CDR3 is TGTGCCAGTTCCAAGGCAGGGACAGATAGCAATCAGCCCCAGCATTTT. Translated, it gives CASSKAGTDSNQPQHF.